This note documents a single TCR beta chain sequence. The antigen is undetermined. TCRdb used MiXCR to reprocess the 5' RACE reads, holding one entry per CDR3 protein. The sample contains about 690,000 distinct CDR3 sequences, over 20% of which appear only once. The V gene's germline CDR1 is SEHNR and CDR2 FQNEAQ (reference sequence). The CDR3 has 15 amino acids. Trimming took 4 bases from V and 1 from J; bases not matched to a gene: 5. This record belongs to a study of identical twins. General observations from the study: Findings depended on cross-sectional statistics rather than tracking the same donors.

These data were also reused for a study on T cells expressing NK-cell markers. That report adds: It was sorted CD3+CD56-NKG2C+, CD3+CD56+NKG2C- and CD3+CD56+NKG2C+ T cells that provided the TCR beta repertoires. With an anti-gamma-delta TCR antibody, sorting in several experiments was kept to alpha-beta TCR T cells. NKG2C+ dominant clonotypes from several donors made up about 1.0-8% of CD8+ T cells.

Sequences were obtained from PBMCs. This TCR was recovered from a woman in her late teens or twenties in good health. This chain uses TRBV7-9 with TRBJ2-3; 7 positions agree with TRBD1. The CDR3 loop is CASSSTGLGTDTQYF. CDR3 DNA: TGTGCCAGCAGCTCGACAGGGTTGGGCACAGATACGCAGTATTTT.